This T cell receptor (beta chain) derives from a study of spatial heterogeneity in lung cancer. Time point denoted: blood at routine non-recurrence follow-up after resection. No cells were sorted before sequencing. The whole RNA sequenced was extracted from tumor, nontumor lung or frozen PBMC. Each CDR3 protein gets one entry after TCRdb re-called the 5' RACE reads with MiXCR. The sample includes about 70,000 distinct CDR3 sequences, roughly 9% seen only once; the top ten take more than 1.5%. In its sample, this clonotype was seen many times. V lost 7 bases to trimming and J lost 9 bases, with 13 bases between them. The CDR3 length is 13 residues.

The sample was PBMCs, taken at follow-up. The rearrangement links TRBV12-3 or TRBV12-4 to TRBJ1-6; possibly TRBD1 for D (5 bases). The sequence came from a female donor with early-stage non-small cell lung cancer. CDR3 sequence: CASTFGGGSPLHF. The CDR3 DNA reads TGTGCCAGCACTTTTGGGGGTGGTTCACCCCTCCACTTT.